This TCR beta chain was captured in a study of metastatic and nonmetastatic thyroid tumors. Overall study: Malignant thyroid and benign thyroid patients provided blood and tumor or nodule tissue whose repertoires were compared. General study points: A significant increase in TCR beta diversity was reportedly seen in malignant thyroid tumors relative to benign nodules, in blood and tumor.

This clone was detected a few times. Its antigen is as yet unknown. Its ends do not fully match the called genes, so a read error is possible. Before thyroid surgery, none of the patients had received any treatment. The CDR3 is made up of 12 amino acids. Looked up from germline, CDR1 is GTSNPN and CDR2 is SVGIG (reference sequence). TCRdb reprocessed the PCR reads using MiXCR. Among about 7,700 clones listed, over 25% were seen once. This chain uses TRBV30 with TRBJ2-7; D is possibly TRBD1 (7 bases). Sequences were obtained from tumor tissue. The sequence came from a female donor with papillary thyroid cancer or a benign thyroid nodule (not recorded which). Some clones in this sample may be carry-over from other donors' samples. CDR3 in amino acids: CAWTLTGASGAF. The CDR3 DNA reads as TGTGCCTGGACCTTAACAGGGGCCTCGGGAGCCTTC.